The rows below give T cell receptor beta chains drawn from one sample of a study of blood T cell repertoires in COVID-19. Clones were sequenced by immunoSEQ multiplex PCR, and TCRdb holds only the in-frame ones, with some missing. The data hold about 70,000 clones, with roughly 80% observed a single time. Sequencing used peripheral blood. Receptor source: a man aged 30 to 45 with COVID-19, enrolled during active disease. The CDR3 runs from the conserved cysteine through the conserved F or W. The D gene is left open where the match is weak. Not every row has a clone size; where given, it reads once, few, many or a size class.

CDR3aa | CDR3nt | abundance | j_gene | d_gene | v_gene
CASRPTGAGELFF | TGTGCCAGCAGGCCGACAGGGGCCGGGGAGCTGTTTTTT | once | TRBJ2-2 | TRBD1 | TRBV28
CASSPGTGTQPQHF | TGTGCCAGCAGCCCGGGGACAGGGACTCAGCCCCAGCATTTT | - | TRBJ1-5 | TRBD1 | TRBV28
CASSQSGGTSGNYEQYF | TGCGCCAGCAGTCAATCGGGCGGGACTAGCGGGAACTACGAGCAGTACTTC | - | TRBJ2-7 | TRBD2 | TRBV23-1
CASSVNKLIGGYTF | TGTGCCAGCAGTGTCAACAAACTCATCGGGGGCTACACCTTC | few | TRBJ1-2 | - | TRBV2
CASSESRLTAQDQYF | TGCGCCAGCAGTGAGAGTAGGCTAACGGCCCAGGACCAGTACTTC | - | TRBJ2-5 | - | TRBV10-2
CASSAPRGTGGVIGQFF | TGTGCCAGTAGCGCCCCACGGGGGACAGGGGGTGTTATCGGGCAGTTCTTC | - | TRBJ2-1 | TRBD1 | TRBV19
CASTRQGGNTEAFF | TGTGCCAGCACCAGACAGGGAGGGAACACTGAAGCTTTCTTT | - | TRBJ1-1 | TRBD1 | TRBV6-5
CASVGAGGIGNTIYF | TGTGCCAGCGTAGGGGCAGGGGGGATTGGAAACACCATATATTTT | - | TRBJ1-3 | TRBD1 | TRBV2
CASSYYGSKETQYF | TGTGCCAGCAGTTATTACGGTAGCAAAGAGACCCAGTACTTC | - | TRBJ2-5 | - | TRBV6-2/TRBV6-3
CASSLRLVTKDTQYF | TGTGCCAGCAGCCTCAGACTAGTGACGAAAGATACGCAGTATTTT | few | TRBJ2-3 | - | TRBV7-6
CASSSGRTEVYEQYF | TGTGCCAGCAGTTCCGGGCGCACGGAGGTATACGAGCAGTACTTC | - | TRBJ2-7 | - | TRBV28
CASSLPRDTGNTIYF | TGTGCCAGCAGTTTACCCCGGGACACGGGAAACACCATATATTTT | - | TRBJ1-3 | - | TRBV28
CASSRPRDRGSYEQYF | TGTGCCAGCAGCCGGCCACGGGACAGGGGATCCTACGAGCAGTACTTC | - | TRBJ2-7 | TRBD1 | TRBV14
CASSLLRRLAGSTDTQYF | TGCGCCAGCAGCCTTCTAAGGCGACTAGCGGGGAGCACAGATACGCAGTATTTT | - | TRBJ2-3 | TRBD2 | TRBV4-1
CASSLGQGGGYTF | TGTGCCAGCAGCTTGGGACAGGGAGGAGGCTACACCTTC | few | TRBJ1-2 | TRBD1 | TRBV7-9
CASSFYRDRGNEQFF | TGTGCCAGCAGCTTTTACCGGGACAGGGGGAATGAGCAGTTCTTC | - | TRBJ2-1 | TRBD1 | TRBV5-4
CASSLTQNQPQHF | TGTGCCAGCAGCTTAACCCAGAATCAGCCCCAGCATTTT | - | TRBJ1-5 | - | TRBV7-9
CASSLRELGGNEQFF | TGTGCCAGCAGCTTAAGGGAGCTTGGTGGGAATGAGCAGTTCTTC | - | TRBJ2-1 | - | TRBV7-9
CASSHRQGENTIYF | TGTGCCAGCAGCCACCGACAGGGGGAAAACACCATATATTTT | - | TRBJ1-3 | TRBD1 | TRBV3-1/TRBV3-2
CASRPRDRNTEAFF | TGTGCCAGCAGACCACGGGACAGGAACACTGAAGCTTTCTTT | - | TRBJ1-1 | TRBD1 | TRBV28
CASSLYPPRQGGIQETQYF | TGTGCCAGCAGTTTATATCCCCCCCGGCAGGGGGGCATCCAAGAGACCCAGTACTTC | - | TRBJ2-5 | - | TRBV28
CAWEGQGNSPLHF | TGTGCCTGGGAGGGACAGGGAAATTCACCCCTCCACTTT | - | TRBJ1-6 | TRBD1 | TRBV30
CATPPPGTDNSPLHF | TGTGCCACCCCTCCCCCCGGGACAGATAATTCACCCCTCCACTTT | - | TRBJ1-6 | TRBD1 | TRBV5-3
CASSPRVGGSTDTQYF | TGTGCCAGCAGCCCCCGTGTTGGCGGGAGCACAGATACGCAGTATTTT | - | TRBJ2-3 | - | TRBV13
CASSYSGGRLNTEAFF | TGTGCCAGCAGTTACTCGGGGGGGCGGTTGAACACTGAAGCTTTCTTT | - | TRBJ1-1 | - | TRBV6-5
CAISESRRLSSSYEQYF | TGTGCCATCAGTGAGTCGAGGCGGCTATCGAGCTCCTACGAGCAGTACTTC | - | TRBJ2-7 | - | TRBV10-3
CASSLPGDAAPQHF | TGTGCCAGCAGCCTTCCGGGGGACGCCGCGCCCCAGCATTTT | - | TRBJ1-5 | - | TRBV5-6
CASSRTGGQPQHF | TGTGCCAGCAGCCGGACAGGGGGACAGCCCCAGCATTTT | - | TRBJ1-5 | TRBD1 | TRBV11-2
CASSKVGPRAGGSIQYF | TGTGCCAGTAGTAAAGTCGGGCCCCGGGCAGGAGGAAGCATTCAGTACTTC | - | TRBJ2-4 | - | TRBV19
CASSAGLAAYYEQYF | TGTGCCAGCAGCGCCGGACTAGCGGCTTACTACGAGCAGTACTTC | - | TRBJ2-7 | TRBD2 | TRBV9
CASSRTGSEQYF | TGCGCCAGCAGTCGGACAGGGTCCGAGCAGTACTTC | - | TRBJ2-7 | TRBD1 | TRBV10-2
CASSVEAGGYEQFF | TGTGCCAGCAGCGTAGAAGCGGGGGGATATGAGCAGTTCTTC | - | TRBJ2-1 | TRBD2 | TRBV9
CASGGHSGSYEQYF | TGCGCCAGCGGGGGACATAGCGGGAGCTACGAGCAGTACTTC | few | TRBJ2-7 | TRBD2 | TRBV10-1
CASRRGWGENSPLHF | TGTGCCAGCAGACGGGGATGGGGAGAGAATTCACCCCTCCACTTT | - | TRBJ1-6 | - | TRBV6-5
CASSSQPGQAYEQYF | TGTGCCAGCAGCTCGCAACCGGGACAGGCTTACGAGCAGTACTTC | - | TRBJ2-7 | TRBD1 | TRBV11-2
CARSLNCQGFTQPQHF | TGTGCCAGAAGCTTGAATTGCCAGGGATTTACTCAGCCCCAGCATTTT | - | TRBJ1-5 | - | TRBV5-3
CASSQDVVDRVGYTF | TGCGCCAGCAGCCAAGATGTAGTGGACAGGGTCGGCTACACCTTC | - | TRBJ1-2 | TRBD1 | TRBV4-1
CSGGQHNEQFF | TGCAGCGGGGGACAGCACAATGAGCAGTTCTTC | once | TRBJ2-1 | TRBD1 | TRBV29-1
CASSLRSSNQPQHF | TGTGCCAGCAGTTTAAGGAGCTCAAATCAGCCCCAGCATTTT | once | TRBJ1-5 | - | TRBV28
CASHAGVVQFF | TGTGCCAGCCACGCAGGGGTTGTGCAGTTCTTC | few | TRBJ2-1 | - | TRBV27
CASSLSEGGGVQQYF | TGTGCCAGCAGTTTATCCGAGGGAGGCGGTGTCCAGCAGTACTTC | - | TRBJ2-7 | - | TRBV27
CASSVSIGQGGYEQYF | TGTGCCAGCAGCGTATCCATCGGACAGGGGGGCTACGAGCAGTACTTC | - | TRBJ2-7 | TRBD1 | TRBV9
CASSLTSGSGHDEQFF | TGTGCCAGCAGCTTAACTAGCGGGAGTGGTCACGATGAGCAGTTCTTC | - | TRBJ2-1 | TRBD2 | TRBV11-2
CASSQERGPLYGYTF | TGCGCCAGCAGCCAAGAAAGGGGCCCCCTCTATGGCTACACCTTC | - | TRBJ1-2 | - | TRBV4-1
CAISGDSNVLTF | TGTGCCATCAGTGGTGACAGTAACGTCCTGACTTTC | - | TRBJ2-6 | - | TRBV10-3
CASSSLWGDTEAFF | TGTGCCAGCAGCTCGCTTTGGGGGGACACTGAAGCTTTCTTT | - | TRBJ1-1 | - | TRBV11-1
CASSHSFRGEQNSPLHF | TGTGCCAGCAGCCACAGCTTTCGGGGTGAACAGAATTCACCCCTCCACTTT | - | TRBJ1-6 | - | TRBV3-1/TRBV3-2
CASSLGGLAGGKNEQFF | TGTGCCAGCAGCTTGGGGGGACTAGCGGGAGGGAAAAATGAGCAGTTCTTC | once | TRBJ2-1 | TRBD2 | TRBV5-4